This is a list of T cell receptor beta chains from one sample in a study of CD8 T cells in Susac syndrome. Each CDR3 protein is one row after TCRdb ran MiXCR on the immunoSEQ multiplex PCR reads. Of roughly 200,000 distinct CDR3 sequences listed, 85% to 95% are singletons. The sequencing sample was made of CD8+ T cells from PBMCs. The receptors were gathered from a human donor with multiple sclerosis. Each CDR3 is given with its conserved first and last residue. A D gene is named only where the DNA matches it firmly. Clone size is not always given. Where it is, it says once, few, many or a class for expanded clones.

j_gene,abundance,d_gene,v_gene,CDR3nt,CDR3aa
TRBJ2-3,-,-,TRBV7-3,TGTGCCAGCAGCTTCGATACTAGCACAGATACGCAGTATTTT,CASSFDTSTDTQYF
TRBJ2-2,-,TRBD2,TRBV7-6,TGTGCCAGCAGCCTAGCGGGGGGTGGCGGGGAGCTGTTTTTT,CASSLAGGGGELFF
TRBJ2-7,once,-,TRBV29-1,TGCAGCGTTGAGGACCCCGGGGCTCAGGCAAGCTCCTACGAGCAGTACTTC,CSVEDPGAQASSYEQYF
TRBJ2-7,-,-,TRBV29-1,TGCAGCGTTTGGGTAGGACTGGGCGAGCAGTACTTC,CSVWVGLGEQYF
TRBJ2-3,-,TRBD1,TRBV29-1,TGCAGCGTTGAAGACTGGACAGGGCTTTCAGATACGCAGTATTTT,CSVEDWTGLSDTQYF
TRBJ1-2,once,-,TRBV29-1,TGCAGCGTTGTTCCGACAGTAGACTATGGCTACACCTTC,CSVVPTVDYGYTF
TRBJ2-3,-,-,TRBV20-1,TGCAGTGCTAGAGATTTTCCGTTAGATACGCAGTATTTT,CSARDFPLDTQYF
TRBJ2-3,-,-,TRBV29-1,TGCAGCGTTGAAGATTACGGGATTTCAGATACGCAGTATTTT,CSVEDYGISDTQYF
TRBJ2-3,-,-,TRBV6-6,TGTGCCAGCAGTTACGTTGACAGGCTCACAGATACGCAGTATTTT,CASSYVDRLTDTQYF
TRBJ1-2,-,-,TRBV9,TGTGCCAGCAGCCCACGGGACACCTTC,CASSPRDTF
TRBJ2-7,-,TRBD2,TRBV20-1,TGCAGTGCTAGCCAGGGACTAGCGGGCTACGAGCAGTACTTC,CSASQGLAGYEQYF
TRBJ1-1,-,-,TRBV9,TGTGCCAGCAGCGTAGTGGCAGGGCAGAACACTGAAGCTTTCTTT,CASSVVAGQNTEAFF
TRBJ2-1,-,-,TRBV29-1,TGCAGCGCCGGGAGAGGAGGAAATGAGCAGTTCTTC,CSAGRGGNEQFF
TRBJ2-7,-,TRBD2,TRBV3-1,TGTGCCAGCAGCCCCCGGACTAGCGGGAGACCCTACGAGCAGTACTTC,CASSPRTSGRPYEQYF
TRBJ1-1,-,-,TRBV9,TGTGCCAGCAGCCCACCCTCCGGCGAAGCTTTCTTT,CASSPPSGEAFF
TRBJ2-7,-,TRBD1,TRBV20-1,TGCAGTGCCAGACAGGGGATGGGCTACGAGCAGTACTTC,CSARQGMGYEQYF
TRBJ2-7,once,-,TRBV5-1,TGCGCCAGCAGCTTGGATGTTAGGTACTACGAGCAGTACTTC,CASSLDVRYYEQYF
TRBJ2-5,-,-,TRBV14,TGTGCCAGCAGCCAAGGGACCGCCGGTGGTGGAGAGACCCAGTACTTC,CASSQGTAGGGETQYF
TRBJ2-1,-,-,TRBV3-1,TGTGCCAGCAGCCAAGAGTCAGCTACCTACAATGAGCAGTTCTTC,CASSQESATYNEQFF
TRBJ2-5,once,-,TRBV9,TGTGCCAGCAGCCCCCCCCAGGACCCAGGGGAGACCCAGTACTTC,CASSPPQDPGETQYF
TRBJ2-3,-,TRBD2,TRBV7-9,TGTGCCAGCAGCTCCGGGACTAGCGGGGGGGTAGATACGCAGTATTTT,CASSSGTSGGVDTQYF
TRBJ1-2,-,-,TRBV28,TGTGCCAGCAGTTTGCCGGGGACGGGCTATGGCTACACCTTC,CASSLPGTGYGYTF
TRBJ2-7,-,TRBD2,TRBV20-1,TGCAGTGCTAGGGCTAGCGGCTCCTACGAGCAGTACTTC,CSARASGSYEQYF